Described below is a single TCR beta chain sequence and its context. This sample was included in a study of blood T cell repertoires in COVID-19. About the study: Samples came from the United States, Italy and Spain, spanning acute and convalescent COVID-19. T cells, B-cell-depleted T cells, or PBMCs provided the cDNA or gDNA that served as material.

Libraries were prepared by immunoSEQ multiplex PCR; TCRdb keeps only in-frame clonotypes and omits some of them. The sample carries approximately 300,000 clones, 85% recorded once. Adults between roughly 18 and 95 years of age took part from 20 to 25 US areas. Self-reported history from a screening survey and questionnaire set each donor's cohort. This clonotype was sampled from a young woman who had been exposed to COVID-19. The material sequenced was PBMCs or T cells enriched from blood (not recorded which).

Written as DNA, the CDR3 is TGTGCCAGCAGTTCACTAGCGGGAGAAGATACGCAGTATTTT. Its protein product is CASSSLAGEDTQYF. The V and J genes are TRBV27 and TRBJ2-3, with 11 positions matching TRBD2. V shed 4 bases, J shed 5 bases, and the junction held 2 bases outside the gene matches. Germline V gives CDR1 MNHEY, CDR2 SMNVEV (reference sequence). There are 14 residues in the CDR3.